Reported below is one T cell receptor beta chain. Its antigen is as yet unknown. A read error may account for a junction end that differs from germline. This CDR3 contains 14 residues. Germline CDR1 reads SGHKS; CDR2 reads YYEKEE (reference sequence). The sorted Tregs were CD4+CD25+CD127-/low cells. After constant-region reverse-primer amplification, full-length variable regions underwent semi-nested PCR with Nested Universal Primer A. MiXCR, run by TCRdb on the 5' RACE reads, gives a single entry per CDR3 protein. The table lists about 57,000 distinct CDR3 sequences, roughly 25% of them singletons. Broader study findings: Tumor Treg TCRs overlapped most with tumor naive CD4+ cells. The TCR gene usage of tumor memory CD4+ T cells clustered together with blood and lymph node memory CD4+ cells and with lymph node naive CD4+ cells. The larger-cohort validation was restricted to a single TCR beta V-J rearrangement rather than whole repertoires.

The clonotype was recovered from a female donor with breast cancer. V and J are TRBV5-5 and TRBJ2-7; D assignment may be TRBD1 or TRBD2 (5 bases each). Material: tumor-infiltrating Tregs sorted from the breast tumor. The CDR3 sequence is CASTLVGTTSSDIF. As DNA, the CDR3 is TGTGCCAGCACCCTCGTCGGGACGACTTCCAGCGACATCTTC. The variable domain in full, completed from reference TRBV5-5 and TRBJ2-7, reads DAGVTQSPTHLIKTRGQQVTLRCSPISGHKSVSWYQQVLGQGPQFIFQYYEKEERGRGNFPDRFSARQFPNYSSELNVNALLLGDSALYLCASTLVGTTSSDIFGPGTRLTVT.